Following are 27 T cell receptor beta chains from one sample sequenced in a study of CD8+ T cells in alopecia areata. Treatment denoted: oral pan-JAK inhibitor, 5-10 mg twice daily. Sequencing used cDNA as its template, made by extracting RNA and reverse transcribing it. Clones were read by immunoSEQ multiplex PCR, and TCRdb kept only the in-frame ones, dropping some. The table has about 200,000 clones, more than 30% seen once. The source was CD4+ T cells sorted from blood, collected around week 34, from a patient treated with tofacitinib. Receptors were obtained from a human donor with alopecia areata.

At least ten counts were recorded for this clone. The chain couples TRBV5-5 to TRBJ1-1; 9 bases are shared with TRBD1. This CDR3 contains 15 residues. Germline V gives CDR1 SGHKS, CDR2 YYEKEE (reference sequence). V was clipped by 3 bases and J by 4 bases; unmatched bases: 7. CDR3 coding DNA: TGTGCCAGCAGCTACCAGACAGGGGGAGGCACTGAAGCTTTCTTT. Its translation is CASSYQTGGGTEAFF. The whole variable domain, remainder taken from reference TRBV5-5 and TRBJ1-1, is DAGVTQSPTHLIKTRGQQVTLRCSPISGHKSVSWYQQVLGQGPQFIFQYYEKEERGRGNFPDRFSARQFPNYSSELNVNALLLGDSALYLCASSYQTGGGTEAFFGQGTRLTVV.

The table lists this clone with a few counts. This chain joins TRBV7-9 and TRBJ2-1; no clear D gene. The CDR3 spans 12 residues. Germline CDR1 and CDR2: SEHNR and FQNEAQ (reference sequence). V lost 3 bases and J 8 bases, leaving 8 bases between the germline ends. The CDR3 sequence: CASSFSPDEQFF. The CDR3 DNA reads TGTGCCAGCAGCTTTAGCCCCGATGAGCAGTTCTTC.

V usage is TRBV5-6 and J usage is TRBJ2-1, with 8 positions matching TRBD2. The CDR3 consists of 15 residues. V trimming: 3 bases; J trimming: 7 bases; junction bases outside the gene matches: 9. Looked up from germline, CDR1 is SGHDT and CDR2 is YYEEEE. CDR3 sequence reads: CASSSKGLVRNEQFF. The CDR3, as DNA: TGTGCCAGCAGCTCGAAGGGACTAGTCAGGAATGAGCAGTTCTTC.

The chain is built from TRBV5-4 and TRBJ1-2, with 8 bases identical to TRBD1. The germline V gene encodes CDR1 SGHNT and CDR2 YYREEE (reference sequence). V was clipped by 4 bases and J by 3 bases; unmatched bases: 8. CDR3 length: 15 residues. In DNA form, the CDR3 reads TGTGCCAGCAGCAGACTACAGGGGGATTACTATGGCTACACCTTC. Amino acids: CASSRLQGDYYGYTF.

The chain links TRBV4-1 to TRBJ2-6; no reliable D call. Germline-derived CDR1 and CDR2 are MGHRA and YSYEKL. The CDR3 covers 15 residues. Trimming took 5 bases from V and 0 from J, leaving 8 bases between them. The CDR3 region has the DNA TGCGCCAGCAGCTCCCAGAGCTCTGGGGCCAACGTCCTGACTTTC. Its protein is CASSSQSSGANVLTF.

This clone was detected a few times. The chain is built from TRBV18 and TRBJ2-1; TRBD2 matches at 9 bases. V trimming: 6 bases; J trimming: 6 bases; junction bases outside the gene matches: 9. The CDR3 totals 15 residues. CDR1 KGHSH and CDR2 LQKENI come from the germline V gene. The DNA for the CDR3 is TGTGCCAGCTCCCCTCTAGCGGGGTCTGGCAATGAGCAGTTCTTC. Protein product: CASSPLAGSGNEQFF.

This clone showed up just a few times. V usage is TRBV5-4 and J usage is TRBJ2-7; D is possibly TRBD1 (5 bases). Per the germline V gene, CDR1 is SGHNT and CDR2 is YYREEE (reference sequence). The CDR3 is made up of 14 amino acids. Trimming cost V 7 bases and J 2 bases, with 16 bases left between them. CDR3 coding DNA: TGTGCCAGCGGTTCAAAGGGGTCACCCTACGAGCAGTACTTC. Translating gives CASGSKGSPYEQYF.

CDR3 DNA sequence: TGTGCCAGCAACCGGGGACTAGCGGCAAACAATGAGCAGTTCTTC. This sequence encodes CASNRGLAANNEQFF. The V gene is TRBV7-2, the J gene TRBJ2-1, with 11 bases aligning to TRBD2. The CDR3 is made up of 15 amino acids. The germline gives CDR1 SGHTA, CDR2 FQGNSA. After removal of 7 bases from V and 5 bases from J, the junction contained 7 bases not matched to a gene.

The chain carries TRBV30 and TRBJ1-1; unclear D gene. The V and J ends lost 3 bases and 5 bases respectively, with 10 bases between them. Germline-derived CDR1 and CDR2 are GTSNPN and SVGIG (reference sequence). This CDR3 comprises 12 residues. The CDR3 DNA reads TGTGCCTGGAGAGGCGGATGGACTGAAGCTTTCTTT. Its protein is CAWRGGWTEAFF.

This clone was seen a handful of times. This chain joins TRBV7-9 and TRBJ2-1, with 8 bases matching TRBD2. The CDR3 length is 12 residues. Germline CDR1 reads SEHNR; CDR2 reads FQNEAQ (reference sequence). The trim removed 5 bases at V and 13 bases at J, leaving 7 bases unmatched. The CDR3 spells CASSQTSERQFF. The CDR3 nucleotides are TGTGCCAGCAGCCAGACTAGCGAAAGACAGTTCTTC.

This chain uses TRBV5-1 with TRBJ2-3; 12 nucleotides match TRBD2. The germline V gene encodes CDR1 SGHRS and CDR2 YFSETQ. The CDR3 runs 16 residues. J gave up 0 bases and V 4 bases, and 3 bases lay outside the gene matches. CDR3 nucleotide sequence: TGCGCCAGCAGCACGGGGACTAGCGGGAGCACAGATACGCAGTATTTT. This gives the protein CASSTGTSGSTDTQYF.

This clone was observed a few times. This chain's CDR3 is CASSPRQGGVAYEQYF. As DNA, the CDR3 is TGTGCCAGCAGCCCAAGACAGGGTGGAGTGGCCTACGAGCAGTACTTC. V is TRBV9 and J is TRBJ2-7; TRBD1 matches at 7 bases. CDR3 length equals 16 residues. Looked up from germline, CDR1 is SGDLS and CDR2 is YYNGEE. V lost 4 bases to trimming and J lost 2 bases; unmatched junction nucleotides: 12.

CDR3 protein: CAWSAQNNEQFF. Written as DNA, the CDR3 is TGTGCCTGGAGTGCCCAGAACAATGAGCAGTTCTTC. V is TRBV30 and J is TRBJ2-1; D not resolved. The CDR3 sequence is 12 residues long. Germline-derived CDR1 and CDR2 are GTSNPN and SVGIG (reference sequence). The V end lost 1 base, the J end lost 5 bases, and 6 bases lay between the germline ends.

The chain recombines TRBV7-2 with TRBJ2-1, with 11 bases fitting TRBD2. CDR3 length equals 16 residues. CDR1 is SGHTA and CDR2 is FQGNSA in the germline V gene. Germline trimming cut 3 bases from V and 6 bases from J; bases unmatched to any gene: 7. DNA for the CDR3: TGTGCCAGCAGCTTTATGCCCCTAGCGGGGGGCAATGAGCAGTTCTTC. Translated: CASSFMPLAGGNEQFF.

The chain joins TRBV29-1 to TRBJ2-5, with D unclear. The CDR3 totals 12 residues. Trimming left V 8 bases short and J 2 bases short, with 12 bases between. Germline values: CDR1 SQVTM, CDR2 ANQGSEA. Here the CDR3 reads CSLIGLQETQYF. The CDR3, as DNA: TGCAGCCTGATAGGCCTGCAAGAGACCCAGTACTTC.

This clone was detected only a few times. The chain employs TRBV5-4 and TRBJ2-1, with TRBD2 identical over 7 bases. The V and J ends lost 3 bases and 10 bases, in that order; junction bases with no gene match: 10. Germline CDR1 reads SGHNT; CDR2 reads YYREEE (reference sequence). There are 14 residues in the CDR3. DNA for the CDR3: TGTGCCAGCAGCTCCGCATCTACACTAGCGGAGCAGTTCTTC. Translating it yields CASSSASTLAEQFF.

This clone was recorded a few times. The chain carries TRBV7-8 and TRBJ2-1, with D possibly being TRBD1 (5 bases). Per the germline V gene, CDR1 is SGHVS and CDR2 is FQNEAQ. The CDR3 runs 13 residues. V lost 0 bases and J lost 9, with 9 bases in between. CDR3 nucleotide sequence: TGTGCCAGCAGCTTAGCGGACACTGTTGAGCAGTTCTTC. It codes for CASSLADTVEQFF.

This chain connects TRBV28 to TRBJ1-2; 12 bases are a match to TRBD1. Losses at the gene ends were 6 bases for V and 2 bases for J; bases not matched to a gene: 19. The germline V gene has CDR1 MDHEN and CDR2 SYDVKM. The CDR3 has 20 amino acids. CDR3 in amino acids: CASRPRDRGPFLRHNYGYTF. The DNA of the CDR3 is TGTGCCAGCAGACCCCGGGACAGGGGGCCCTTTCTCCGTCACAACTATGGCTACACCTTC.

The chain is built from TRBV4-1 and TRBJ2-3; TRBD2 matches at 8 bases. V lost 2 bases, J lost 2 bases, and 9 bases stayed unmatched. The CDR3 totals 17 residues. Per the germline V gene, CDR1 is MGHRA and CDR2 is YSYEKL. CDR3: CASSQSGIAGNTDTQYF. The CDR3 DNA is TGCGCCAGCAGCCAATCAGGGATAGCGGGGAACACAGATACGCAGTATTTT.

This clone occurred a few times. Here the CDR3 reads CASSHPKQKMNTEAFF. CDR3 nucleotides: TGCGCCAGCAGCCACCCAAAACAGAAAATGAACACTGAAGCTTTCTTT. V is TRBV4-1 and J is TRBJ1-1; D call uncertain. This CDR3 comprises 16 residues. Trimming took 3 bases from V and 0 from J, leaving 14 bases between them. The germline gives CDR1 MGHRA, CDR2 YSYEKL.

The chain uses TRBV30 and TRBJ2-1; 15 bases line up with TRBD2. The germline CDR1 and CDR2 sequences are GTSNPN and SVGIG (reference sequence). The J segment lost 7 bases and the V segment lost 0 bases, leaving 10 bases of the junction unmatched. The CDR3 totals 18 residues. DNA for the CDR3: TGTGCCTGGAGTGTACTCACTCCCGGGACTAGCGGGAGGAATGAGCAGTTCTTC. This translates into CAWSVLTPGTSGRNEQFF.

The chain has TRBV9 and TRBJ2-5, with D possibly matching TRBD1 (6 bases). The V gene lost 3 bases and the J gene lost 7 bases, with 10 bases spanning the gap. The CDR3 runs to 12 residues. Germline loops: CDR1 SGDLS, CDR2 YYNGEE. The CDR3 bases are TGTGCCAGCAGCGCCACACAGGGGACCCAGTACTTC. Protein product: CASSATQGTQYF.

The V call is TRBV7-3, the J call TRBJ2-5; 8 nucleotides align to TRBD1. The CDR3 contains 14 residues. Germline CDR1 reads SGHTA; CDR2 reads FQGTGA. The V gene end was trimmed by 5 bases and the J gene end by 5 bases; junction bases not matched to a gene: 7. CDR3 sequence (DNA): TGTGCCAGCAGCCTGGCAGGGGGCCTCGAGACCCAGTACTTC. It codes for CASSLAGGLETQYF.

This clone was counted a few times. The gene calls are TRBV4-1 and TRBJ1-5; D might be TRBD1 (6 bases). The length of the CDR3 is 16 residues. V shed 2 bases and J shed 5 bases, with 16 bases lying between them. Germline CDR1 MGHRA, CDR2 YSYEKL. The CDR3 DNA follows: TGCGCCAGCAGCCAACCAACTCACAGGGAACATCAGCCCCAGCATTTT. It codes for CASSQPTHREHQPQHF.

This clone has just a few counts. The chain links TRBV29-1 to TRBJ2-7; D tentatively fits TRBD1 or TRBD2 (5 bases each). Germline V gene data show CDR1 as SQVTM and CDR2 as ANQGSEA. The germline V and J ends were trimmed by 5 bases and 2 bases, with 16 bases remaining between them. This CDR3 has 14 residues. CDR3 loop: CSVYQGDTAYEQYF. The CDR3 coding sequence is TGCAGCGTTTATCAGGGAGATACGGCCTACGAGCAGTACTTC.

In this sample, this clone turned up a few times. The V call is TRBV29-1, the J call TRBJ2-3; 8 nucleotides align to TRBD2. V lost 7 bases to trimming and J lost 3 bases; unmatched junction nucleotides: 6. This CDR3 region has 13 residues. Germline assignment: CDR1 SQVTM and CDR2 ANQGSEA. The CDR3 nucleotides are TGCAGCGGTTTGGCGGGAGGTACAGATACGCAGTATTTT. Its protein is CSGLAGGTDTQYF.

This clone has a handful of counts. This sequence joins TRBV4-1 and TRBJ2-7, with D hard to call. The germline V gene encodes CDR1 MGHRA and CDR2 YSYEKL. CDR3 length equals 14 residues. V lost 2 bases and J lost 2, with 10 bases in between. CDR3 protein: CASSQRPDAYEQYF. The CDR3 DNA reads as TGCGCCAGCAGCCAACGGCCAGACGCCTACGAGCAGTACTTC.